This T cell receptor (beta chain) originates from a study of cytomegalovirus exposure and HLA in healthy donors. The CDR3 covers 20 residues. V was shortened by 8 bases and J by 5 bases, with 36 bases between the two germline ends. CDR1 is ENHRY and CDR2 is SYGVKD in the germline V gene. It was with 60 Vbeta and 13 Jbeta primers that the PCR ran. Profiling relied on immunoSEQ multiplex PCR, and the TCRdb table lists in-frame clones only, not all of them. In the table there are about 150,000 clones, 84% of which are singletons. Healthy individuals who donated bone marrow served as the donors. The sample was PBMCs. This sequence joins TRBV10-3 and TRBJ1-2; D is possibly TRBD1 (6 bases). The sequence was collected from a boy under 10 years old in good health and CMV-seronegative. The CDR3 DNA is TGTGCCATCGTCAGCCCACAGGAGCCACCCAAAAAGGACAGCTTTTATGGCTACACCTTC. Encoded protein: CAIVSPQEPPKKDSFYGYTF.